A single sample is the source of the 21 T cell receptor beta chains below, sequenced in a study of cytomegalovirus exposure and HLA in healthy donors. Both 60 Vbeta primers and 13 Jbeta primers went into the PCR. Measured with immunoSEQ multiplex PCR; TCRdb has only the in-frame clones, and not every one. The sample totals roughly 140,000 clones. Sequencing was performed on PBMCs. These receptors were obtained from a male donor in good health and CMV-seronegative.

V gene TRBV6-1 combines with J gene TRBJ1-4; TRBD1 might be the D (6 bases). With 5 bases removed from V and 4 bases from J, the gap between germline ends came to 14 bases. The CDR3 contains 15 residues. The germline CDR1 and CDR2 sequences are MNHNS and SASEGT. DNA of the CDR3: TGTGCCAGCAGTACCTCGAGGGGGATTAATGAAAAACTGTTTTTT. It translates to CASSTSRGINEKLFF.

The chain joins TRBV6-5 to TRBJ2-7; 7 bases are a match to TRBD1. The CDR3 spans 13 residues. The V gene's germline CDR1 is MNHEY and CDR2 SVGAGI. V shed 2 bases, J shed 3 bases, and the junction held 1 base outside the gene matches. In DNA form, the CDR3 reads TGTGCCAGCAGTTACAGGGGGCTCTACGAGCAGTACTTC. Protein sequence: CASSYRGLYEQYF.

V is TRBV19 and J is TRBJ1-5; 10 bases agree with TRBD1. CDR3 length equals 16 residues. CDR1 and CDR2 (germline): LNHDA, SQIVND (reference sequence). The J segment lost 4 bases and the V segment lost 4 bases, leaving 7 bases of the junction unmatched. CDR3 protein: CASSTQGGQGNQPQHF. As DNA, the CDR3 is TGTGCCAGTAGTACCCAGGGGGGACAGGGGAATCAGCCCCAGCATTTT.

V gene TRBV10-2 combines with J gene TRBJ2-3; D might be TRBD2 (5 bases). Germline V gene lookup returns CDR1 WSHSY and CDR2 SAAADI. The CDR3 is made up of 15 amino acids. V was pared by 1 base and J by 4 bases, with 12 bases between. CDR3 in amino acids: CASSEFARAADTQYF. The CDR3 DNA follows: TGCGCCAGCAGTGAGTTCGCCAGAGCGGCAGATACGCAGTATTTT.

The chain combines TRBV19 with TRBJ2-7, with TRBD2 matching 10 bases. The V and J ends lost 7 bases and 0 bases, in that order; junction bases with no gene match: 3. This CDR3 is built from 14 residues. The V gene's germline CDR1 is LNHDA and CDR2 SQIVND (reference sequence). For the CDR3, the DNA is TGTGCCAGTAAGGAGCGGGAGGGCTCCTACGAGCAGTACTTC. Residues: CASKEREGSYEQYF.

The chain has TRBV4-3 and TRBJ1-3; 8 bases align to TRBD1. Germline V CDR1 and CDR2: LGHNA, YSLEER. J lost 4 bases, V lost 0 bases, and 2 bases had no gene match. The CDR3 contains 15 residues. The CDR3 region is CASSQDRGLGNTIYF. As DNA, the CDR3 is TGCGCCAGCAGCCAAGACAGGGGGCTCGGAAACACCATATATTTT.

CDR3 residues: CASSLVGTAESGYTF. CDR3 bases: TGTGCCAGCAGCTTAGTCGGGACAGCGGAGAGCGGCTACACCTTC. The chain uses TRBV11-1 and TRBJ1-2; TRBD1 agrees at 7 bases. Germline CDR1 reads SGHAT; CDR2 reads FQDESV (reference sequence). The V and J ends lost 1 base and 8 bases, in that order; junction bases with no gene match: 10. CDR3 size: 15 residues.

For this clone: The sample holds other DNA sequences that translate to the same CDR3. The chain uses TRBV18 and TRBJ1-1, with D possibly TRBD1 on 5 matching bases. CDR3 length equals 13 residues. The germline CDR1 and CDR2 sequences are KGHSH and LQKENI. V was shortened by 5 bases and J by 1 base, with 8 bases between the two germline ends. CDR3 sequence reads: CASSSDRNTEAFF. CDR3 in DNA: TGTGCCAGCTCATCCGACAGGAACACTGAAGCTTTCTTT.

The chain carries TRBV7-4 and TRBJ1-2; 9 bases line up with TRBD1. The CDR3 spans 14 residues. Germline CDR1 is SGHVT and CDR2 is SQSDAQ. V dropped 5 bases and J dropped 5; count of bases not matched to a gene: 6. This chain's CDR3 is CASSKDRGLYGYTF. The CDR3, as DNA: TGTGCCAGCAGCAAGGACAGGGGATTATATGGCTACACCTTC. Looking up the rest from reference TRBV7-4 and TRBJ1-2 gives the full variable domain: GAGVSQSPRYKVAKRGRDVALRCDSISGHVTLYWYRQTLGQGSEVLTYSQSDAQRDKSGRPSGRFSAERPERSVSTLKIQRTEQGDSAVYLCASSKDRGLYGYTFGSGTRLTVV.

The J gene is TRBJ2-7, the V gene TRBV28; TRBD2 might be the D (6 bases). CDR3 length: 16 residues. The germline gives CDR1 MDHEN, CDR2 SYDVKM. V was clipped by 4 bases and J by 0 bases, with 16 bases between them. CDR3 residues: CASSYSRTIPSYEQYF. The CDR3 DNA reads as TGTGCCAGCAGTTACTCTCGGACTATTCCCTCCTACGAGCAGTACTTC. Full variable domain (missing parts from reference TRBV28 and TRBJ2-7): DVKVTQSSRYLVKRTGEKVFLECVQDMDHENMFWYRQDPGLGLRLIYFSYDVKMKEKGDIPEGYSVSREKKERFSLILESASTNQTSMYLCASSYSRTIPSYEQYFGPGTRLTVT.

The CDR3 region is CAWSSANYGYTF. The DNA for the CDR3 is TGTGCCTGGAGCAGTGCTAACTATGGCTACACCTTC. The V gene is TRBV30, the J gene TRBJ1-2; D uncertain. The V gene lost 3 bases and the J gene lost 0 bases, with 5 bases spanning the gap. Looked up from germline, CDR1 is GTSNPN and CDR2 is SVGIG (reference sequence). The CDR3 sequence is 12 residues long.

The chain joins TRBV28 to TRBJ1-5, with D possibly being TRBD1 (5 bases). CDR1 and CDR2 (germline): MDHEN, SYDVKM. This CDR3 region has 16 residues. Trimming removed 8 bases at V and 2 bases at J, with 19 bases between. CDR3 protein: CASGGIGTAGNQPQHF. The CDR3, as DNA: TGTGCCAGCGGAGGGATCGGGACGGCAGGCAATCAGCCCCAGCATTTT.

The chain uses TRBV7-2 and TRBJ2-5, with TRBD1 matching 9 bases. V gave up 4 bases and J gave up 5 bases; unmatched junction bases: 8. The CDR3 sequence is 15 residues long. The germline V gene encodes CDR1 SGHTA and CDR2 FQGNSA. The CDR3, as DNA: TGTGCCAGCAGCTCCAGCGGGACAGGGAAGGAGACCCAGTACTTC. It yields the protein CASSSSGTGKETQYF.

The chain recombines TRBV5-1 with TRBJ2-7, with D possibly TRBD1 on 5 matching bases. CDR1 and CDR2 from the germline V gene are SGHRS and YFSETQ. Trimming pared 2 bases from V and 6 bases from J, leaving 15 bases between. This CDR3 contains 14 residues. The CDR3 reads CASSLGVGTGEQYF. CDR3 nucleotides: TGCGCCAGCAGCTTAGGGGTGGGTACAGGCGAGCAGTACTTC.

The V gene is TRBV10-3, the J gene TRBJ2-3; perhaps TRBD2 as D (5 bases). V lost 2 bases and J lost 7, with 13 bases in between. The germline CDR1 and CDR2 sequences are ENHRY and SYGVKD. This CDR3 spans 14 amino acids. CDR3 loop: CAISERASINTQYF. The DNA for the CDR3 is TGTGCCATCAGTGAGCGGGCTAGCATCAATACGCAGTATTTT.

The rearrangement links TRBV29-1 to TRBJ2-6; D unresolved. The CDR3 has 13 amino acids. Germline CDR1 is SQVTM and CDR2 is ANQGSEA. Trimming took off 5 bases at V and 0 bases at J, with 5 bases between the two ends. The DNA of the CDR3 is TGCAGCGTTCTGTCCTCTGGGGCCAACGTCCTGACTTTC. Its protein product is CSVLSSGANVLTF.

This chain uses TRBV7-6 with TRBJ1-5; D remains unclear. V was pared by 1 base and J by 3 bases, with 10 bases between. CDR1 SGHVS and CDR2 FNYEAQ come from the germline V gene. The CDR3 is made up of 15 amino acids. The DNA for the CDR3 is TGTGCCAGCAGCTTAGATGGCGGATTCAATCAGCCCCAGCATTTT. This gives the protein CASSLDGGFNQPQHF.

V and J are TRBV5-6 and TRBJ2-5; tentatively, D is TRBD1 (5 bases). Germline assignment: CDR1 SGHDT and CDR2 YYEEEE. This CDR3 spans 16 amino acids. Trimming stripped 4 bases from V and 4 bases from J, with 20 bases between. CDR3 nucleotide sequence: TGTGCCAGCAGCCGACCCTCGGGCAGGGTCAGAGAGACCCAGTACTTC. This sequence encodes CASSRPSGRVRETQYF.

The J gene is TRBJ2-1, the V gene TRBV2; D is possibly TRBD2 (5 bases). Germline-derived CDR1 and CDR2 are SNHLY and FYNNEI. The V end was cut by 2 bases, the J end by 11 bases, with 7 bases between. This CDR3 region has 11 residues. The CDR3 DNA sequence: TGTGCCAGCAGTGAATGGGAGAAGCAGTTCTTC. Its translation: CASSEWEKQFF.

In regard to this clone: Within the sample, other DNA sequences also encode this same CDR3. This chain joins TRBV13 and TRBJ1-1; no firm D call. V was trimmed by 6 bases and J by 5 bases, leaving 13 bases between them. This CDR3 has 13 amino acids. CDR1 PRHDT and CDR2 FYEKMQ come from the germline V gene (reference sequence). The CDR3 DNA reads as TGTGCCAGCAGTCGTCATAGAGCAACTGAAGCTTTCTTT. Translated: CASSRHRATEAFF.

The chain links TRBV6-5 to TRBJ2-2; 8 nucleotides agree with TRBD1. The CDR3 is 15 amino acids. V shed 5 bases and J 4 bases; nucleotides not matched to a gene: 6. The V gene's germline CDR1 is MNHEY and CDR2 SVGAGI. This chain's CDR3 is CASSTWTGSTGELFF. Here the CDR3 DNA reads TGTGCCAGCAGTACCTGGACAGGGTCCACCGGGGAGCTGTTTTTT.